Following are 22 T cell receptor beta chains from one sample sequenced in a study of cytomegalovirus exposure and HLA in healthy donors (dated by TCRdb to 2015 to 2018). Library method: the immunoSEQ multiplex PCR assay. For the multiplex PCR, a mixture combining 60 forward primers for TCR Vbeta segments and 13 reverse primers for TCR Jbeta segments was used. TCRdb limited this immuneACCESS table to in-frame rearrangements with V and J called. A share of clones is missing; checked studies link under half to unresolved V genes, and the rest is unexplained. The sample records about 160,000 clones, 75% to 85% of which are singletons. The ten largest clones take up around 10% of the sample. Sequencing was carried out using PBMCs. These receptors came from a man aged 50 to 60 in good health and CMV-seropositive.

This clone is a singleton in its sample. The chain uses TRBV5-6 and TRBJ2-7, with 10 bases lining up with TRBD2. This CDR3 spans 16 amino acids. Germline assignment: CDR1 SGHDT and CDR2 YYEEEE. The V segment lost 4 bases and the J segment 4 bases; nucleotides outside the gene matches: 11. The CDR3 reads CASSPGGAGGRYEQYF. The CDR3, as DNA: TGTGCCAGCAGCCCTGGTGGAGCGGGAGGGCGGTACGAGCAGTACTTC.

The chain recombines TRBV6-6 with TRBJ2-2; 9 bases match TRBD2. Germline-derived CDR1 and CDR2 are MNHNY and SVGAGI (reference sequence). This CDR3 has 14 residues. Unmatched junction bases numbered 3, after V lost 6 bases and J lost 4 bases. CDR3 DNA sequence: TGTGCCAGCAGGGGCGGGGGGGCCACCGGGGAGCTGTTTTTT. Translation: CASRGGGATGELFF.

This clone was detected a few times. This chain joins TRBV18 and TRBJ2-2; 7 bases map to TRBD1. The V gene's germline CDR1 is KGHSH and CDR2 LQKENI. There are 14 residues in the CDR3. With V trimmed by 3 bases and J by 5 bases, 3 bases remained unmatched. In DNA form, the CDR3 reads TGTGCCAGCTCACCGACACAGGGGACCGGGGAGCTGTTTTTT. Translating it yields CASSPTQGTGELFF.

The chain combines TRBV19 with TRBJ1-5, with D uncertain. Trimming removed 9 bases from V and 4 bases from J, with 7 bases in between. This CDR3 spans 11 amino acids. Germline V lookup: CDR1 LNHDA, CDR2 SQIVND (reference sequence). CDR3 loop: CASGWNQPQHF. For the CDR3, the DNA is TGTGCCAGCGGGTGGAATCAGCCCCAGCATTTT. Supplemented by reference TRBV19 and TRBJ1-5, the full variable domain reads DGGITQSPKYLFRKEGQNVTLSCEQNLNHDAMYWYRQDPGQGLRLIYYSQIVNDFQKGDIAEGYSVSREKKESFPLTVTSAQKNPTAFYLCASGWNQPQHFGDGTRLSIL.

The V gene is TRBV5-4, the J gene TRBJ2-3; 9 nucleotides match TRBD1. The CDR3 contains 15 residues. Germline V gene sequence: CDR1 SGHNT, CDR2 YYREEE (reference sequence). V gave up 2 bases and J gave up 2 bases; unmatched junction bases: 3. Here the CDR3 reads CASSLQGATTDTQYF. CDR3 bases: TGTGCCAGCAGCTTACAGGGGGCAACCACAGATACGCAGTATTTT.

The chain couples TRBV6-5 to TRBJ2-3; D ambiguous. The CDR3 covers 14 residues. Germline V gene sequence: CDR1 MNHEY, CDR2 SVGAGI. V lost 2 bases and J 2 bases, leaving 8 bases between the germline ends. The CDR3 DNA reads as TGTGCCAGCAGTTACGGCGGAGCCACAGATACGCAGTATTTT. This codes for CASSYGGATDTQYF.

Regarding this clone: Within the sample, other DNA sequences also encode this same CDR3. The J gene is TRBJ2-7, the V gene TRBV19; TRBD2 matches 7 bases. The junction had 13 bases not matched to a gene; V was cut back by 7 bases and J by 4 bases. The CDR3 is 15 residues long. Germline V lookup: CDR1 LNHDA, CDR2 SQIVND (reference sequence). CDR3 sequence reads: CASKAGVGSGYEQYF. The CDR3 DNA reads as TGTGCCAGTAAGGCGGGGGTGGGGTCGGGTTACGAGCAGTACTTC.

This chain uses TRBV11-3 with TRBJ2-6; the D is unclear. The CDR3 is 19 residues long. Germline lookup yields CDR1 SGHNT and CDR2 YENEEA. Trimming removed 2 bases from V and 1 base from J, with 18 bases in between. CDR3: CASSLTVRQVGSGANVLTF. The CDR3, as DNA: TGTGCCAGCAGCTTAACGGTTCGGCAGGTTGGATCTGGGGCCAACGTCCTGACTTTC.

This chain joins TRBV14 and TRBJ2-5, with TRBD2 as a possible D gene (6 bases). Germline-derived CDR1 and CDR2 are SGHDN and FVKESK. The CDR3 sequence is 17 residues long. Trimming removed 0 bases from V and 2 bases from J, with 16 bases in between. CDR3 sequence: CASSQDRPRGVQETQYF. CDR3 bases: TGTGCCAGCAGCCAAGATCGTCCCCGCGGGGTACAAGAGACCCAGTACTTC.

The chain joins TRBV7-2 to TRBJ2-7, with 9 nucleotides matching TRBD2. V gave up 3 bases and J gave up 1 base; unmatched junction bases: 4. This CDR3 contains 15 residues. Germline CDR1 reads SGHTA; CDR2 reads FQGNSA. CDR3 bases: TGTGCCAGCAGCTTCTTTAGCGGGAGTTCCTACGAGCAGTACTTC. This encodes CASSFFSGSSYEQYF.

This sequence joins TRBV28 and TRBJ2-1; TRBD1 agrees at 10 bases. Germline V lookup: CDR1 MDHEN, CDR2 SYDVKM. The CDR3 sequence is 15 residues long. V was clipped by 3 bases and J by 8 bases; unmatched bases: 7. The chain's CDR3 is CASSLGDRGRDEQFF. In nucleotides, the CDR3 is TGTGCCAGCAGTTTGGGTGACAGGGGGCGTGATGAGCAGTTCTTC. The full variable domain, its missing parts supplied by reference TRBV28 and TRBJ2-1, is DVKVTQSSRYLVKRTGEKVFLECVQDMDHENMFWYRQDPGLGLRLIYFSYDVKMKEKGDIPEGYSVSREKKERFSLILESASTNQTSMYLCASSLGDRGRDEQFFGPGTRLTVL.

The chain's CDR3 is CASSIYRRGGTEAFF. In DNA, the CDR3 is TGTGCCAGTAGCATATACAGGCGGGGGGGCACTGAAGCTTTCTTT. V usage is TRBV19 and J usage is TRBJ1-1, with TRBD1 as a possible D gene (5 bases). The germline V gene has CDR1 LNHDA and CDR2 SQIVND (reference sequence). The V gene lost 6 bases and the J gene lost 4 bases, with 18 bases spanning the gap. This CDR3 spans 15 amino acids. Looking up the rest from reference TRBV19 and TRBJ1-1 gives the full variable domain: DGGITQSPKYLFRKEGQNVTLSCEQNLNHDAMYWYRQDPGQGLRLIYYSQIVNDFQKGDIAEGYSVSREKKESFPLTVTSAQKNPTAFYLCASSIYRRGGTEAFFGQGTRLTVV.

The V and J genes are TRBV15 and TRBJ2-7, with 9 bases identical to TRBD1. Germline V gives CDR1 LNHNV, CDR2 YYDKDF (reference sequence). CDR3 length: 14 residues. Trimming took 5 bases from V and 0 from J; bases not matched to a gene: 2. CDR3 in DNA: TGTGCCACCAGCCGGGACAGGGACTCCTACGAGCAGTACTTC. The encoded protein is CATSRDRDSYEQYF.

This sequence joins TRBV6-6 and TRBJ1-2; 9 bases line up with TRBD1. The V gene end was trimmed by 8 bases and the J gene end by 5 bases; junction bases not matched to a gene: 3. Germline values: CDR1 MNHNY, CDR2 SVGAGI (reference sequence). The CDR3 length is 12 residues. The CDR3 here is CASGTGWYGYTF. CDR3 sequence (DNA): TGTGCCAGCGGGACAGGGTGGTATGGCTACACCTTC.

The rearrangement uses TRBV5-1 and TRBJ2-1; D is possibly TRBD2 (6 bases). Trimming pared 3 bases from V and 5 bases from J, leaving 18 bases between. The germline gives CDR1 SGHRS, CDR2 YFSETQ. This CDR3 is 16 amino acids long. The CDR3 DNA sequence: TGCGCCAGCAGCTCCCCGTTGGGGGGTGCGGACAATGAGCAGTTCTTC. It translates to CASSSPLGGADNEQFF.

The rearrangement links TRBV9 to TRBJ2-5; perhaps TRBD1 as D (5 bases). The germline V and J ends were trimmed by 0 bases and 5 bases, with 11 bases remaining between them. The CDR3 totals 14 residues. Germline V gives CDR1 SGDLS, CDR2 YYNGEE. CDR3 sequence: CASSVDQGSETQYF. CDR3 sequence (DNA): TGTGCCAGCAGCGTAGACCAGGGTAGCGAGACCCAGTACTTC.

The J gene is TRBJ2-3, the V gene TRBV5-1, with 12 bases fitting TRBD2. The germline CDR1 and CDR2 sequences are SGHRS and YFSETQ. This CDR3 region has 18 residues. V dropped 0 bases and J dropped 3; count of bases not matched to a gene: 8. The chain's CDR3 is CASSLGASGGAVTDTQYF. As DNA, the CDR3 is TGCGCCAGCAGCTTGGGTGCTAGCGGGGGGGCTGTGACAGATACGCAGTATTTT. The whole variable domain, remainder taken from reference TRBV5-1 and TRBJ2-3, is KAGVTQTPRYLIKTRGQQVTLSCSPISGHRSVSWYQQTPGQGLQFLFEYFSETQRNKGNFPGRFSGRQFSNSRSEMNVSTLELGDSALYLCASSLGASGGAVTDTQYFGPGTRLTVL.

The chain joins TRBV7-3 to TRBJ2-5, with 7 positions matching TRBD1. V gave up 5 bases and J gave up 2 bases; unmatched junction bases: 8. CDR3 length equals 15 residues. CDR1 is SGHTA, CDR2 FQGTGA, per germline. CDR3 bases: TGTGCCAGCAGCCCGGGACAGCTCACACAAGAGACCCAGTACTTC. Its translation is CASSPGQLTQETQYF. Looking up the rest from reference TRBV7-3 and TRBJ2-5 gives the full variable domain: GAGVSQTPSNKVTEKGKYVELRCDPISGHTALYWYRQSLGQGPEFLIYFQGTGAADDSGLPNDRFFAVRPEGSVSTLKIQRTERGDSAVYLCASSPGQLTQETQYFGPGTRLLVL.

The rearrangement uses TRBV4-3 and TRBJ2-2; a possible D gene is TRBD2 (6 bases). Trimming left V 0 bases short and J 6 bases short, with 11 bases between. The germline V gene has CDR1 LGHNA and CDR2 YSLEER. The CDR3 has 15 residues. The CDR3 bases are TGCGCCAGCAGCCAAGAAGCCAGGGAGGCCGGGGAGCTGTTTTTT. The encoded protein is CASSQEAREAGELFF.

This clone has a handful of counts. The CDR3 spells CASSQENRLNTEAFF. The CDR3 DNA is TGCGCCAGCAGCCAAGAGAACAGGCTGAACACTGAAGCTTTCTTT. This chain connects TRBV4-3 to TRBJ1-1, with D perhaps matching TRBD1 (5 bases). V lost 0 bases to trimming and J lost 0 bases, with 8 bases between them. This CDR3 comprises 15 residues. Germline lookup yields CDR1 LGHNA and CDR2 YSLEER.

This chain uses TRBV7-2 with TRBJ2-7; 7 bases match TRBD2. J lost 2 bases, V lost 6 bases, and 10 bases had no gene match. The CDR3 is 15 amino acids. Germline assignment: CDR1 SGHTA and CDR2 FQGNSA. The CDR3 region is CASSPTGLDPYEQYF. DNA for the CDR3: TGTGCCAGCAGTCCGACCGGACTAGACCCCTACGAGCAGTACTTC.

V gene TRBV29-1 combines with J gene TRBJ1-2, with 7 bases matching TRBD1. Germline assignment: CDR1 SQVTM and CDR2 ANQGSEA. This CDR3 is built from 13 residues. V lost 6 bases to trimming and J lost 7 bases; unmatched junction nucleotides: 11. The CDR3 sequence is CSVYEEGAGGYTF. In nucleotides, the CDR3 is TGCAGCGTCTATGAAGAGGGGGCTGGTGGCTACACCTTC.